The next 8 T cell receptor beta chains were all read from a single sample in a study of blood T cells in healthy people across ages. Next came a second PCR, run for about 7 to 12 cycles, which used a sample-barcoded 5' primer along with a J-beta primer mix. TCRdb re-called the 5' RACE reads through MiXCR, storing one row per CDR3 protein. The sample includes about 1.5 million distinct CDR3 sequences, roughly 43% of them seen just once. Sequenced: blood. The receptor source for this set is a woman aged 18-30 years in good health.

The chain uses TRBV27 and TRBJ2-5, with 7 bases that match TRBD1. Germline V gene data show CDR1 as MNHEY and CDR2 as SMNVEV (reference sequence). This CDR3 region has 15 residues. V lost 3 bases and J lost 4; bases outside the gene matches: 8. The chain's CDR3 is CASSFGPRGTETQYF. CDR3 bases: TGTGCCAGCAGTTTCGGACCCAGGGGGACAGAGACCCAGTACTTC.

The rearrangement links TRBV27 to TRBJ2-5; TRBD2 is a possible D gene (5 bases). Germline V gene lookup returns CDR1 MNHEY and CDR2 SMNVEV (reference sequence). The CDR3 totals 13 residues. V was shortened by 2 bases and J by 11 bases, with 15 bases between the two germline ends. The CDR3 region has the DNA TGTGCCAGCAGTTTAATGGACGGGATGGGGCAGTACTTC. This gives the protein CASSLMDGMGQYF.

The chain couples TRBV20-1 to TRBJ1-1; D unresolved. V was cut by 6 bases and J by 0 bases, with 20 bases left in between. CDR1 and CDR2 from the germline V gene are DFQATT and SNEGSKA (reference sequence). This CDR3 has 16 residues. Written as DNA, the CDR3 is TGCAGTGCCTTCCGGGTCCCCGGAGGTATGAACACTGAAGCTTTCTTT. Translating it yields CSAFRVPGGMNTEAFF.

Remarks on this clonotype: One end of the junction varies from germline; a read error may be responsible. The chain joins TRBV9 to TRBJ2-3; D ambiguous. Germline V gene lookup returns CDR1 SGDLS and CDR2 YYNGEE. This CDR3 contains 15 residues. In nucleotides, the CDR3 is TGTGCCAGCAGCGTAGTTGGCGAGTCCGCAGAGACGCAGTATTTT. Its translation is CASSVVGESAETQYF.

The CDR3 reads CATSRDRTGTGSGHTF. DNA of the CDR3: TGTGCCACCAGCAGAGATAGGACCGGGACAGGATCCGGCCACACCTTC. The chain couples TRBV15 to TRBJ1-2, with TRBD1 identical over 8 bases. The CDR3 is 16 residues long. Germline CDR1 LNHNV, CDR2 YYDKDF (reference sequence). J lost 12 bases, V lost 0 bases, and 15 bases had no gene match.

This clonotype showed up just once. This sequence joins TRBV28 and TRBJ2-1, with TRBD2 matching over 8 bases. The CDR3 extends over 16 amino acids. The ends lost 2 bases at V and 13 bases at J; junction bases unmatched: 16. In germline, CDR1 is MDHEN, CDR2 SYDVKM. The DNA of the CDR3 is TGTGCCAGCAGTTTAATGGTGGGACTAGTTCGAGAGACCCAGTTCTTC. Amino acid sequence: CASSLMVGLVRETQFF.

The gene calls are TRBV2 and TRBJ1-5; D is unclear. The CDR3 runs 12 residues. V lost 4 bases, J lost 5 bases, and 6 bases lay in between. Germline assignment: CDR1 SNHLY and CDR2 FYNNEI. The CDR3 spells CASSVGYQPQHF. The CDR3, as DNA: TGTGCCAGCAGTGTCGGATATCAGCCCCAGCATTTT.

The V and J genes are TRBV10-3 and TRBJ1-4, with a tentative D call TRBD1 (6 bases). Germline loops: CDR1 ENHRY, CDR2 SYGVKD. The V and J ends lost 4 bases and 8 bases respectively, with 14 bases between them. The CDR3 spans 14 residues. Here the CDR3 DNA reads TGTGCCATCAGTGGCACAGGGAAAGGAGAAAAACTGTTTTTT. It is translated as CAISGTGKGEKLFF.